A selection of T cell receptor beta chains follows, all from one sample in a study of technical replicates of blood from a handful of donors. The protocol was immunoSEQ multiplex PCR, while the TCRdb copy is restricted to in-frame clones and leaves out a portion. The sample has 70,000 to 85,000 clones, about 92% seen once. Sequenced: T cells isolated from PBMCs. The source of these receptors is a human donor in good health. CDR3s include the opening cysteine and the closing phenylalanine or tryptophan. Each record gives: clone size, J gene, V gene, D gene, CDR3 DNA, CDR3 protein. A D gene is named only where the DNA matches it firmly. The size of a clone is reported for some rows only, either as once, few or many, or as a class for expanded clones.

NA	TRBJ1-2	TRBV6-6	NA	TGTGCCAGCCTAGGCGGGGGGAGGGGAAGAGGAGGCTACACCTTC	CASLGGGRGRGGYTF
NA	TRBJ2-7	TRBV7-3	TRBD2	TGTGCCAGCAGCCCAACTAGCGTCTCCTACGAGCAGTACTTC	CASSPTSVSYEQYF
NA	TRBJ1-4	TRBV7-9	NA	TGTGCCAGCAGCTTAAGCGGGGGCCCTGAAAAACTGTTTTTT	CASSLSGGPEKLFF
NA	TRBJ2-3	TRBV2	TRBD1	TGTGCCAGCAGCCGGGACAGGAGCACAGATACGCAGTATTTT	CASSRDRSTDTQYF
once	TRBJ2-1	TRBV5-8	NA	TGTGCCAGCAGCTTGGGGGACACCCATAATGAGCAGTTCTTC	CASSLGDTHNEQFF
NA	TRBJ2-1	TRBV19	NA	TGTGCCAGTAGTATAGGGACCAGGGGCTACAATGAGCAGTTCTTC	CASSIGTRGYNEQFF
NA	TRBJ1-5	TRBV9	NA	TGTGCCAGCAGCGCTCAGGGTAATGACAATCAGCCCCAGCATTTT	CASSAQGNDNQPQHF
NA	TRBJ2-7	TRBV29-1	TRBD2	TGCAGCGTTGAAGGACTAGCGGACACCTACGAGCAGTACTTC	CSVEGLADTYEQYF
NA	TRBJ1-6	TRBV5-1	TRBD1	TGCGCCAGCAGGAGACAGGGCTTGTTGGCGCGTTCACCCCTCCACTTT	CASRRQGLLARSPLHF
NA	TRBJ2-7	TRBV6-5	TRBD2	TGTGCCAGCAGTCCCACGGGAGGGCCCTACGAGCAGTACTTC	CASSPTGGPYEQYF
NA	TRBJ2-3	TRBV29-1	NA	TGCAGCGTTGAAGGAGCGGAGGGCCCCGATACGCAGTATTTT	CSVEGAEGPDTQYF
NA	TRBJ1-2	TRBV12-5	NA	TGTGCTAGTGGTTTGGTCCCCGGGGTCAACTATGGCTACACCTTC	CASGLVPGVNYGYTF
NA	TRBJ2-5	TRBV29-1	NA	TGCAGCGTCGTCCGTAGCTTAAACAGGCTGCAAGAGACCCAGTACTTC	CSVVRSLNRLQETQYF
NA	TRBJ2-5	TRBV5-1	NA	TGCGCCATCCGGTATGAGACCCAGTACTTC	CAIRYETQYF
NA	TRBJ2-1	TRBV30	NA	TGTGCCTGGAGTTCTCCGGGGTTTGGTGAGCAGTTCTTC	CAWSSPGFGEQFF
NA	TRBJ2-7	TRBV6-5	NA	TGTGCCAGCAGACTAGACTACGAGCAGTACTTC	CASRLDYEQYF
NA	TRBJ1-2	TRBV29-1	NA	TGCAGCGGCAAGGGGGATACCTATGGCTACACCTTC	CSGKGDTYGYTF
NA	TRBJ2-7	TRBV7-2	NA	TGTGCCAGCAGCTCAGACAGAGGATACGAGCAGTACTTC	CASSSDRGYEQYF
once	TRBJ2-3	TRBV6-1	TRBD2	TGTGCCAGTAACGGGCGGGAGTGGGGCACAGATACGCAGTATTTT	CASNGREWGTDTQYF
once	TRBJ1-1	TRBV19	TRBD1	TGTGCCAGTAGTATTGGGGACAGGGGGGCAACTGAAGCTTTCTTT	CASSIGDRGATEAFF
NA	TRBJ2-1	TRBV7-8	TRBD2	TGTGCCAGCAGCTTAGCGCTAGCGGGAGGTTCCGGAGAGCAGTTCTTC	CASSLALAGGSGEQFF
NA	TRBJ2-7	TRBV28	TRBD1	TGTGCCAGCAGACCGGGACAGTACTCCTACGAGCAGTACTTC	CASRPGQYSYEQYF
NA	TRBJ1-5	TRBV28	NA	TGTGCCAGCAGTGACCAGGGCAGAGGTCAGCCCCAGCATTTT	CASSDQGRGQPQHF
NA	TRBJ2-5	TRBV18	NA	TGTGCCAGCTCACCTCAGTCTGCAGGGGAGACCCAGTACTTC	CASSPQSAGETQYF
NA	TRBJ2-7	TRBV19	NA	TGTGCCAGTAGTATTACAGGGAAAACCTACGAGCAGTACTTC	CASSITGKTYEQYF
NA	TRBJ2-1	TRBV2	NA	TGTGCCAGCAGTACTGTGAAGGGGTCCTACAATGAGCAGTTCTTC	CASSTVKGSYNEQFF
NA	TRBJ2-7	TRBV10-3	TRBD1	TGTGCCATCATCAAGGGACAGCTTCAAGGCTACGAGCAGTACTTC	CAIIKGQLQGYEQYF
NA	TRBJ1-2	TRBV21-1	NA	TGTGCCAGCAGCAAGAGGGACAGGGATGGTGGCTACACCTTC	CASSKRDRDGGYTF
NA	TRBJ1-1	TRBV28	NA	TGTGCCAGCAGTTTATGGACAAAACGCAGGAACACTGAAGCTTTCTTT	CASSLWTKRRNTEAFF
NA	TRBJ1-1	TRBV5-1	NA	TGCGCCAGCAGCTTGGGAGTCCTCCCGAACACTGAAGCTTTCTTT	CASSLGVLPNTEAFF
NA	TRBJ2-5	TRBV11-3	NA	TGTGCCAGCAGCTCCCGGACAAGCCAAGAGACCCAGTACTTC	CASSSRTSQETQYF